This T cell receptor (beta chain) stems from a study of blood T cell repertoires in COVID-19. In the study overall: Researchers got acute and convalescent COVID-19 samples from the United States, Italy and Spain. Nucleic acid was either cDNA or gDNA, and it came from T cells, B-cell-depleted T cells, or PBMCs.

Trimming left V 6 bases short and J 14 bases short, with 20 bases between. CDR1 and CDR2 from the germline V gene are LNHDA and SQIVND (reference sequence). The length of the CDR3 is 13 residues. Measured with immunoSEQ multiplex PCR; TCRdb has only the in-frame clones, and not every one. The profile shows fewer than 100,000 clones, approximately 80% of them singletons. Sequencing used peripheral blood. The rearrangement joins TRBV19 to TRBJ1-3; TRBD1 is a possible D gene (5 bases). This TCR was sampled from a middle-aged man with acute or convalescent COVID-19. The CDR3 region has the DNA TGTGCCAGTAGATTGACAGAAGGGGCTCCGGTATATTTT. Its protein is CASRLTEGAPVYF.